The rows below give T cell receptor beta chains drawn from one sample of a study of shared clonotypes between healthy human individuals. The method was immunoSEQ multiplex PCR; TCRdb's version includes in-frame clones alone and lacks a portion of them. The table has around 510,000 clones, around three quarters seen once; the top ten hold 12%. Sequencing was carried out using PBMCs. Receptors originate from a woman in her thirties or forties in good health. Some clones in this sample may be carry-over from other donors' samples. The CDR3 runs from the conserved cysteine through the conserved F or W.

v_gene,len,CDR3aa
TRBV5-1,16,CASSLVIAGGVNEQFF
TRBV28,15,CASSSFTASPYEQYF
TRBV5-4,15,CASSSEGWGYNEQFF
TRBV7-8,15,CASSPTQGLADTQYF
TRBV6-1,15,CASSLLTQGGEKLFF
TRBV5-4,13,CASSLGQVYEQYF
TRBV15,15,CATSRPGQERNTIYF
TRBV6-6,15,CASTRGGIGNQPQHF
TRBV7-8,16,CASSLRQVLSGNTIYF
TRBV5-1,14,CASSLEGRAYEQYF
TRBV14,16,CASSQSLGLGSDEQYF
TRBV28,13,CASGGHFSYEQYF
TRBV7-2,15,CASSTNRVSNTEAFF
TRBV5-1,14,CASSPGTSLNEQFF
TRBV10-3,13,CAISDGQGKTQYF
TRBV5-6,13,CASSVSGSYGYTF
TRBV10-3,16,CAISEGTAYSNQPQHF
TRBV11-2,14,CASSPGGGYNEQFF
TRBV5-5,16,CASQLDRDRGTNEQFF
TRBV7-2,14,CASSFGAGEQTQYF
TRBV5-1,15,CASRRTSGRTGELFF
TRBV10-2,14,CASSESRGDTEAFF
TRBV5-4,15,CASSQDRLNTGELFF
TRBV30,15,CAWKEVGGETGELFF
TRBV7-6,14,CASSLPPKGSEQFF
TRBV27,14,CASSLWDRTYEQYF
TRBV7-2,15,CASSPWREGSDTQYF